This T cell receptor beta chain was found in a study of T cell clonotyping in hematopoietic cell transplantation. The germline V gene has CDR1 LNHDA and CDR2 SQIVND (reference sequence). This CDR3 is 15 amino acids long. Trimming removed 6 bases from V and 0 bases from J, with 11 bases in between. Sequencing used immunoSEQ multiplex PCR; TCRdb keeps in-frame clones, though not all of them. In the table there are under 45,000 clones, over 70% of which are singletons. This TCR derives from a woman aged 35 to 49 in good health. Some clones in this sample may be carry-over from other donors' samples. The sample was peripheral blood mononuclear cells. The gene calls are TRBV19 and TRBJ1-4; D is ambiguous. CDR3 in amino acids: CASSVRRTTNEKLFF. The CDR3 DNA reads TGTGCCAGTAGCGTCAGACGGACAACTAATGAAAAACTGTTTTTT.